The sequence of this TCR beta chain was determined in a study of blood T cell repertoires in COVID-19. Overall study context: In each case, the material was cDNA or gDNA derived from T cells, B-cell-depleted T cells, or PBMCs.

A word on this clone: One end of the junction fails to match germline, which may point to a read error.

This CDR3 comprises 18 residues. Germline V gives CDR1 LGHDT, CDR2 YNNKEL (reference sequence). Original methodology: Nucleated cell counts were estimated from reference gene primer amplification. Assay used: immunoSEQ multiplex PCR; TCRdb lists only in-frame clones, some missing. V, J and clone size are taken as reported in that table, and D and trimming were inferred from the DNA itself. Altogether 210,000 or so clones are present, around 84% being singletons, with the ten largest covering about 7%. The sequence was collected from a woman aged 40-49 years with acute COVID-19. The rearrangement uses TRBV3-1 (or the pseudogene TRBV3-2) and TRBJ2-3, with TRBD2 identical over 15 bases. The sequencing sample was made of PBMCs or T cells enriched from blood (not recorded which). CDR3 region: CASSQEGLAGGLTNTQYF. In DNA form, the CDR3 reads TGTGCCAGCAGCCAAGAGGGACTAGCGGGGGGACTCACAAATACGCAGTATTTT.